A single sample is the source of the 16 T cell receptor beta chains below, sequenced in a study of CXCR4 blockade with PD-1 therapy in pancreatic cancer. Here immunoSEQ multiplex PCR was the method, and the copy in TCRdb shows in-frame clones only, minus some. The table includes under 4,000 clones, 40% to 60% detected once. Sequencing input: tumor tissue. These receptors all stem from a human donor with pancreatic ductal adenocarcinoma.

V and J are TRBV28 and TRBJ2-7, with D hard to call. V dropped 3 bases and J dropped 3 bases, with 6 bases sitting between them. The CDR3 extends over 12 amino acids. Per germline, CDR1 MDHEN and CDR2 SYDVKM. The CDR3 spells CASSFLIYEQYF. The CDR3 coding sequence is TGTGCCAGCAGTTTCTTGATCTACGAGCAGTACTTC.

In its sample, this clone was seen a few times. V is TRBV10-3 and J is TRBJ1-1; TRBD1 might be the D (6 bases). Per germline, CDR1 ENHRY and CDR2 SYGVKD. V lost 7 bases, J lost 4 bases, and 16 bases lay in between. This CDR3 comprises 14 residues. The CDR3 DNA reads as TGTGCCATCAACCGCGGGGGGCAGGGCACTGAAGCTTTCTTT. This gives the protein CAINRGGQGTEAFF.

This chain uses TRBV30 with TRBJ2-7, with D maybe TRBD2 (7 bases). Germline values: CDR1 GTSNPN, CDR2 SVGIG (reference sequence). CDR3 length: 14 residues. Trimming shortened V by 0 bases and J by 2 bases, and 11 bases separated the two germline ends. The CDR3 region has the DNA TGTGCCTGGAGTGTCTCGGGGGGCGCCTACGAGCAGTACTTC. Translation: CAWSVSGGAYEQYF.

This clone counts as medium-sized. Sequence at one end of the junction differs from germline and may be a read error. This chain connects TRBV6-8 to TRBJ2-3; 10 bases agree with TRBD1. The CDR3 length is 15 residues. Germline loops: CDR1 MNHGY, CDR2 SAAAGT. The CDR3 nucleotides read TGTGCCATCAGTGTTCGGGACAGGGGCCCAGATACGCAGTATTTT. Protein: CAISVRDRGPDTQYF.

The chain links TRBV29-1 to TRBJ1-1; 8 nucleotides agree with TRBD1. Germline lookup yields CDR1 SQVTM and CDR2 ANQGSEA. CDR3 size: 14 residues. V trimming: 7 bases; J trimming: 1 base; junction bases outside the gene matches: 8. The CDR3 loop is CSGTGIATNTEAFF. Written as DNA, the CDR3 is TGCAGCGGGACAGGGATAGCCACGAACACTGAAGCTTTCTTT.

This clone was counted only a few times. V usage is TRBV6-4 and J usage is TRBJ2-7, with TRBD1 matching over 8 bases. The CDR3 is 14 residues long. Germline V CDR1 and CDR2: MRHNA, SNTAGT. V shed 6 bases and J 2 bases; nucleotides not matched to a gene: 6. CDR3 bases: TGTGCCAGCAGCCGGACAGGGAAAGCCTACGAGCAGTACTTC. This translates into CASSRTGKAYEQYF.

The J gene is TRBJ2-7, the V gene TRBV6-8; 11 bases fit TRBD1. Trimming cost V 6 bases and J 3 bases; bases outside gene matches: 4. This CDR3 region has 14 residues. Germline CDR1 reads MNHGY; CDR2 reads SAAAGT. CDR3 DNA: TGTGCCAGCAGAAGGGGACAGGGGGTCTACGAGCAGTACTTC. Translation: CASRRGQGVYEQYF.

The chain uses TRBV14 and TRBJ2-6; D remains unclear. This CDR3 spans 17 amino acids. V was clipped by 4 bases and J by 0 bases, with 13 bases between them. CDR1 is SGHDN and CDR2 is FVKESK in the germline V gene. CDR3: CASSLYTGSSGANVLTF. The DNA of the CDR3 is TGTGCCAGCAGCCTCTACACCGGTAGCTCTGGGGCCAACGTCCTGACTTTC. Filled out from reference TRBV14 and TRBJ2-6, the complete variable domain reads EAGVTQFPSHSVIEKGQTVTLRCDPISGHDNLYWYRRVMGKEIKFLLHFVKESKQDESGMPNNRFLAERTGGTYSTLKVQPAELEDSGVYFCASSLYTGSSGANVLTFGAGSRLTVL.

The chain couples TRBV11-3 to TRBJ2-1, with TRBD2 identical over 7 bases. The V gene end was trimmed by 5 bases and the J gene end by 8 bases; junction bases not matched to a gene: 9. CDR1 and CDR2 from the germline V gene are SGHNT and YENEEA. The CDR3 is 14 amino acids. CDR3: CASSPLGGVYEQFF. The CDR3 nucleotides read TGTGCCAGCAGCCCCCTGGGAGGGGTCTATGAGCAGTTCTTC.

This clone counts as large. The chain uses TRBV18 and TRBJ2-3; D not certain. The CDR3 runs to 13 residues. The germline gives CDR1 KGHSH, CDR2 LQKENI. With 3 bases removed from V and 0 bases from J, the gap between germline ends came to 4 bases. The DNA of the CDR3 is TGTGCCAGCTCACCGCAGAGCACAGATACGCAGTATTTT. The encoded protein is CASSPQSTDTQYF.

The V gene is TRBV7-2, the J gene TRBJ2-1; D unclear. The V gene's germline CDR1 is SGHTA and CDR2 FQGNSA. V lost 3 bases, J lost 7 bases, and 10 bases lay in between. There are 13 residues in the CDR3. CDR3 region: CASSFSLSNEQFF. CDR3 nucleotides: TGTGCCAGCAGCTTTTCTTTATCGAATGAGCAGTTCTTC.

The genes are TRBV1 and TRBJ1-5; TRBD1 is taken as the D call from the table, unchecked against the DNA. TRBV1 is an annotated pseudogene. This CDR3 comprises 17 residues. CDR3 region: CASSPGHGTGINQPQHF. CDR3 nucleotides: TGCGCCAGCAGCCCCGGCCACGGGACAGGGATCAATCAGCCCCAGCATTTT.

The CDR3 spells CAWTGGVSTDTQYF. CDR3 sequence (DNA): TGTGCCTGGACGGGTGGGGTTAGTACAGATACGCAGTATTTT. The chain joins TRBV30 to TRBJ2-3; D not certain. The CDR3 loop spans 14 amino acids. Trimming shortened V by 4 bases and J by 3 bases, and 14 bases separated the two germline ends. Germline V CDR1 and CDR2: GTSNPN, SVGIG (reference sequence). The variable domain in full, completed from reference TRBV30 and TRBJ2-3, reads SQTIHQWPATLVQPVGSPLSLECTVEGTSNPNLYWYRQAAGRGLQLLFYSVGIGQISSEVPQNLSASRPQDRQFILSSKKLLLSDSGFYLCAWTGGVSTDTQYFGPGTRLTVL.

On this clone: Relative to the germline gene, one junction end is altered; a read error may explain this. V gene TRBV18 combines with J gene TRBJ2-7; D unresolved. CDR3 length: 15 amino acids. From germline, CDR1 is KGHSH and CDR2 LQKENI. CDR3 DNA: TGTGCCAGCTCATCTCGGCTGCAGGAACGGCGATCCTTCACCTTC. This translates into CASSSRLQERRSFTF.

The chain uses TRBV18 and TRBJ1-1; D gene uncertain. With 2 bases removed from V and 1 base from J, the gap between germline ends came to 8 bases. Germline lookup yields CDR1 KGHSH and CDR2 LQKENI. The CDR3 has 14 residues. CDR3 nucleotides: TGTGCCAGCTCACCAAGCCCAGGGAACACTGAAGCTTTCTTT. Protein: CASSPSPGNTEAFF.

The chain employs TRBV28 and TRBJ2-7, with 7 bases identical to TRBD2. Germline CDR1 reads MDHEN; CDR2 reads SYDVKM. The CDR3 length is 18 residues. Unmatched junction bases numbered 20, after V lost 3 bases and J lost 6 bases. CDR3 in amino acids: CASSFGPAAGRKGGEQYF. The CDR3 nucleotides read TGTGCCAGCAGTTTCGGGCCCGCAGCGGGACGGAAAGGCGGCGAGCAGTACTTC.